Below, one T cell receptor (beta chain) is given with its context. Its target is unknown. The authors ran a second PCR of about 6 to 12 cycles using a sample-barcoded 5' primer and a J-beta primer mix. Each cDNA was tagged by a template-switch adaptor containing 12 random nucleotides. Samples each returned at least 3 million CDR3-containing paired-end reads. A single record per CDR3 protein comes from TCRdb applying MiXCR to the 5' RACE reads. This sample has around 850,000 distinct CDR3 sequences; 30% to 45% occur once, and the top ten carry 10% to 15%. The sample is drawn from a study of blood T cells in healthy people across ages. Study-level points and caveats: It was held that the diversity estimates obtained from one million T cells were underestimates.

V gave up 0 bases and J gave up 11 bases; unmatched junction bases: 15. This CDR3 contains 16 residues. The germline V gene encodes CDR1 SGHTA and CDR2 FQGNSA. The rearrangement uses TRBV7-2 and TRBJ2-5; 7 nucleotides align to TRBD1. The specimen sequenced was blood. The receptor comes from a man between 18 and 29 years old in good health. The DNA for the CDR3 is TGTGCCAGCAGCTTAGCGGCTGGACAGGCATACAATGAGCAGTACTTC. Translating gives CASSLAAGQAYNEQYF.